This section outlines one T cell receptor (beta chain) sequence together with its context. Antigen unknown. The source of the sample is a study of shared clonotypes between healthy human individuals. Overall study: Donors consisted of two women and three men between 18 and 49.

HIV-negative, healthy adults without recent acute infections or vaccinations were the donors. Everyone who donated was a Caucasian adult who lived in Nashville, Tennessee. Data came from immunoSEQ multiplex PCR; TCRdb stores just in-frame clones and leaves some out. The data show hundreds of thousands of clones, roughly 79% seen once. This CDR3 has 15 residues. V was shortened by 5 bases and J by 1 base, with 11 bases between the two germline ends. Germline V CDR1 and CDR2: MDHEN, SYDVKM. Study conclusions and caveats: Sequencing depth was a factor that was expected to affect clonotype sharing among donors.

Sequencing was carried out using PBMCs. The chain joins TRBV28 to TRBJ2-2; D remains unclear. The receptor was derived from a woman between 40 and 50 years old in good health. Some clones in this sample may be carry-over from other donors' samples. CDR3 DNA: TGTGCCAGCAGTGCCACTACTATGAACACCGGGGAGCTGTTTTTT. Translating gives CASSATTMNTGELFF.